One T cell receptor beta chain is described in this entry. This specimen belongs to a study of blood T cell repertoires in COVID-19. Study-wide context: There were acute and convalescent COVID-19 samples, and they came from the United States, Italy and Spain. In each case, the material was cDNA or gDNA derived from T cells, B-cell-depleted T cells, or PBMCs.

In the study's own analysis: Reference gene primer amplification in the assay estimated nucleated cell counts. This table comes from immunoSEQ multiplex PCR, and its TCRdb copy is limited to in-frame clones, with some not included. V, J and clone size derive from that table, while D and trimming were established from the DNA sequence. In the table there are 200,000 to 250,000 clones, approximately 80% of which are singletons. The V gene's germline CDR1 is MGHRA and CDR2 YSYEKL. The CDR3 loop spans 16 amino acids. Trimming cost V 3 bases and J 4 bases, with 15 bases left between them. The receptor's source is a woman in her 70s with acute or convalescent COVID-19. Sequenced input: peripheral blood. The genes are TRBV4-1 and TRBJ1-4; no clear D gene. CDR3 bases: TGCGCCAGCAGCCAGTCGGCGGCGGGGTTTAATGAAAAACTGTTTTTT. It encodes CASSQSAAGFNEKLFF.